The 6 T cell receptor beta chains below were found in one sample sequenced in a study of cytomegalovirus exposure and HLA in healthy donors. The PCR contained 60 Vbeta and 13 Jbeta primers. Produced via immunoSEQ multiplex PCR; TCRdb's table is partial and in-frame only. This sample yields approximately 190,000 clones, of which more than 65% are seen a single time; around 4% belongs to the top ten. The sequenced sample consisted of PBMCs. The receptor set was obtained from a man aged 45-65 years in good health and CMV-seronegative.

This chain joins TRBV2 and TRBJ2-2, with 8 bases matching TRBD1. J was trimmed by 0 bases and V by 4 bases; bases with no gene match: 13. Germline-derived CDR1 and CDR2 are SNHLY and FYNNEI. This CDR3 spans 19 amino acids. The CDR3 protein is CASSVAPHAGGANTGELFF. CDR3 in DNA: TGTGCCAGCAGTGTAGCCCCCCATGCAGGGGGCGCGAACACCGGGGAGCTGTTTTTT.

A few counts support this clone. The chain links TRBV19 to TRBJ1-3; a possible D gene is TRBD1 (5 bases). The CDR3 contains 14 residues. CDR1 is LNHDA, CDR2 SQIVND, per germline (reference sequence). Between the trimmed V and J ends, which lost 8 bases and 4 bases, there was a span of 15 bases. CDR3 nucleotide sequence: TGTGCCAGTGGTACATGGGACTCCGGAAACACCATATATTTT. Its translation is CASGTWDSGNTIYF.

The chain employs TRBV6-5 and TRBJ1-1; 8 nucleotides line up with TRBD1. Germline V gene lookup returns CDR1 MNHEY and CDR2 SVGAGI. Trimming took 5 bases from V and 4 from J; bases not matched to a gene: 3. The CDR3 runs to 13 residues. CDR3 in amino acids: CASSGQGRTEAFF. DNA of the CDR3: TGTGCCAGCAGTGGACAGGGACGCACTGAAGCTTTCTTT.

The gene calls are TRBV2 and TRBJ2-5; TRBD2 matches at 8 bases. TRBJ2-7 explains the end of the DNA better; the J call may be wrong. Germline V gives CDR1 SNHLY, CDR2 FYNNEI. The CDR3 contains 15 residues. The CDR3 DNA follows: TGTGCCAGCACCCCGAGTGGGCTAGCGGGCAACGAGCAGTACTTC. It codes for CASTPSGLAGNEQYF.

This sequence joins TRBV6-5 and TRBJ1-4; 9 bases match TRBD1. CDR1 is MNHEY and CDR2 is SVGAGI in the germline V gene. CDR3 length equals 15 residues. V lost 6 bases to trimming and J lost 5 bases; unmatched junction nucleotides: 7. CDR3 sequence: CASSQLGQGNEKLFF. Written as DNA, the CDR3 is TGTGCCAGCAGCCAACTTGGACAGGGGAATGAAAAACTGTTTTTT.

This clone was counted between two and nine times. V is TRBV19 and J is TRBJ1-6; TRBD1 matches 9 bases. Germline V CDR1 and CDR2: LNHDA, SQIVND (reference sequence). The length of the CDR3 is 16 residues. Trimming at V came to 1 base and at J to 10 bases, leaving 8 bases not matched to a gene. DNA for the CDR3: TGTGCCAGTAGTATAGGGGGGACAGGGCGGCGATCACCCCTCCACTTT. Translated, it gives CASSIGGTGRRSPLHF.